A single sample is the source of the 21 T cell receptor beta chains below, sequenced in a study of blood T cell repertoires in COVID-19. This table comes from immunoSEQ multiplex PCR, and its TCRdb copy is limited to in-frame clones, with some not included. The sample consists of about 150,000 clones, around 87% of them appearing once. The sample consisted of peripheral blood. Receptors originate from a man between 18 and 29 years old with COVID-19, enrolled during active disease.

The V and J genes are TRBV10-3 and TRBJ1-2, with 7 bases matching TRBD1. The CDR3 covers 14 residues. Germline V CDR1 and CDR2: ENHRY, SYGVKD. The ends lost 8 bases at V and 7 bases at J; junction bases unmatched: 13. The CDR3 region has the DNA TGTGCCATCGGGGGGACAGAACTCAAACTTGGCTACACCTTC. It translates to CAIGGTELKLGYTF.

This sequence joins TRBV21-1 and TRBJ2-7; the D call of TRBD2 is as the table states it, not checked on the DNA. TRBV21-1 represents a pseudogene. This CDR3 is built from 18 residues. DNA for the CDR3: TGTGCCAGCAGCAAAGCGGTCAAAGCGGGAGGCGCCCAGTACGAGCAGTACTTC. Its protein is CASSKAVKAGGAQYEQYF.

The rearrangement uses TRBV6-2 or TRBV6-3 and TRBJ1-1; perhaps TRBD1 as D (5 bases). CDR1 and CDR2 from the germline V gene are MNHEY and SVGEGT. V was shortened by 2 bases and J by 4 bases, with 8 bases between the two germline ends. The CDR3 sequence is 13 residues long. The CDR3 loop reads CASSYGQGTEAFF. CDR3 sequence (DNA): TGTGCCAGCAGTTACGGGCAGGGCACTGAAGCTTTCTTT.

The genes are TRBV29-1 and TRBJ2-1; 9 positions agree with TRBD2. CDR3 length: 14 residues. The germline V gene has CDR1 SQVTM and CDR2 ANQGSEA. The junction had 7 bases not matched to a gene; V was cut back by 4 bases and J by 6 bases. The CDR3 DNA follows: TGCAGCGTTGTATCGGGCGGGAGGGCCAATGAGCAGTTCTTC. This translates into CSVVSGGRANEQFF.

This clone was detected once. This chain connects TRBV21-1 to TRBJ2-3; the table's D call, TRBD1, was not checked against the DNA. TRBV21-1 is an annotated pseudogene. The CDR3 contains 13 residues. The CDR3 nucleotides read TGTGCCAGCAGCAAAGGGACAGCAGATACGCAGTATTTT. It encodes CASSKGTADTQYF.

This clone was detected once. V gene TRBV7-3 combines with J gene TRBJ2-3, with D tentatively TRBD1 (5 bases). V was shortened by 0 bases and J by 2 bases, with 9 bases between the two germline ends. Per germline, CDR1 SGHTA and CDR2 FQGTGA. CDR3 length: 15 amino acids. This CDR3 is CASSLTGANTDTQYF. The CDR3 DNA follows: TGTGCCAGCAGCTTAACAGGGGCGAACACAGATACGCAGTATTTT.

In DNA, the CDR3 is TGTGCCACCAGTGACTCGGGCAGGGGGCGAGGGGAGCAGTTCTTC. Its protein is CATSDSGRGRGEQFF. The V and J genes are TRBV24-1 and TRBJ2-1; 8 bases are a match to TRBD1. Germline lookup yields CDR1 KGHDR and CDR2 SFDVKD. CDR3 length equals 15 residues. The ends lost 4 bases at V and 10 bases at J; junction bases unmatched: 11.

The gene calls are TRBV28 and TRBJ2-4, with 12 bases identical to TRBD2. The CDR3 contains 15 residues. Germline V gene lookup returns CDR1 MDHEN and CDR2 SYDVKM. The V and J ends lost 5 bases and 5 bases, in that order; junction bases with no gene match: 4. Here the CDR3 reads CASSETSGRENIQYF. The DNA for the CDR3 is TGTGCCAGCAGTGAGACTAGCGGGAGAGAAAACATTCAGTACTTC.

This clone was observed once. The chain couples TRBV4-2 to TRBJ2-2; 11 bases line up with TRBD2. The CDR3 covers 16 residues. The V gene's germline CDR1 is LGHNA and CDR2 YNFKEQ. Germline trimming cut 7 bases from V and 3 bases from J; bases unmatched to any gene: 7. CDR3 sequence reads: CASKGSGRADTGELFF. CDR3 DNA: TGTGCCAGCAAGGGTAGCGGGAGGGCCGACACCGGGGAGCTGTTTTTT.

The chain couples TRBV28 to TRBJ1-3, with unresolved D. The V end lost 0 bases, the J end lost 0 bases, and 6 bases lay between the germline ends. The CDR3 has 15 amino acids. Germline lookup yields CDR1 MDHEN and CDR2 SYDVKM. In DNA, the CDR3 is TGTGCCAGCAGTTTATGGGGCAGCTCTGGAAACACCATATATTTT. Amino acid sequence: CASSLWGSSGNTIYF.

V and J are TRBV10-3 and TRBJ2-3, with TRBD1 matching over 9 bases. Germline CDR1 ENHRY, CDR2 SYGVKD. The CDR3 runs to 15 residues. Trimming at V came to 3 bases and at J to 3 bases, leaving 4 bases not matched to a gene. The CDR3 DNA reads as TGTGCCATCAGTGATCGGGACAGGGAAACAGATACGCAGTATTTT. Amino acid sequence: CAISDRDRETDTQYF.

This clone was seen once. The rearrangement links TRBV7-9 to TRBJ2-6; TRBD2 aligns across 11 bases. CDR3 length: 18 residues. CDR1 is SEHNR, CDR2 FQNEAQ, per germline (reference sequence). The ends lost 5 bases at V and 0 bases at J; junction bases unmatched: 6. CDR3 sequence: CASSTRLAGYSGANVLTF. As DNA, the CDR3 is TGTGCCAGCAGCACCCGACTAGCGGGGTACTCTGGGGCCAACGTCCTGACTTTC.

V is TRBV5-1 and J is TRBJ2-3; 11 bases match TRBD2. Germline CDR1 reads SGHRS; CDR2 reads YFSETQ. The V gene end was trimmed by 0 bases and the J gene end by 3 bases; junction bases not matched to a gene: 3. The CDR3 is 16 amino acids. In DNA form, the CDR3 reads TGCGCCAGCAGCTTGGAACTAGCGGGAGTTACAGATACGCAGTATTTT. Translation: CASSLELAGVTDTQYF.

J is TRBJ2-1 and V is TRBV20-1; D may be TRBD2 (6 bases). In germline, CDR1 is DFQATT, CDR2 SNEGSKA (reference sequence). V was shortened by 6 bases and J by 10 bases, with 13 bases between the two germline ends. The CDR3 length is 11 residues. For the CDR3, the DNA is TGCAGTGCCCCGCTGCGGGGAGAGCAGTTCTTC. Translated: CSAPLRGEQFF.

This clone was detected once. This chain uses TRBV6-6 with TRBJ1-5; 7 bases agree with TRBD1. The CDR3 contains 14 residues. The trim removed 6 bases at V and 5 bases at J, leaving 7 bases unmatched. From germline, CDR1 is MNHNY and CDR2 SVGAGI (reference sequence). CDR3 protein: CASRTTGDDQPQHF. The CDR3 region has the DNA TGTGCCAGCAGAACCACAGGGGACGATCAGCCCCAGCATTTT.

This clone occurred once. J is TRBJ2-5 and V is TRBV19; 8 bases line up with TRBD1. Germline CDR1 LNHDA, CDR2 SQIVND (reference sequence). Trimming removed 6 bases from V and 4 bases from J; junction bases left unmatched: 4. The CDR3 consists of 13 residues. The CDR3 here is CASRLQGVETQYF. The DNA of the CDR3 is TGTGCCAGTAGGTTACAGGGGGTAGAGACCCAGTACTTC. Using reference TRBV19 and TRBJ2-5 for the parts outside the CDR3, the full variable domain is DGGITQSPKYLFRKEGQNVTLSCEQNLNHDAMYWYRQDPGQGLRLIYYSQIVNDFQKGDIAEGYSVSREKKESFPLTVTSAQKNPTAFYLCASRLQGVETQYFGPGTRLLVL.

The chain carries TRBV2 and TRBJ2-5; 15 bases map to TRBD2. This CDR3 contains 15 residues. V trimming: 6 bases; J trimming: 6 bases; junction bases outside the gene matches: 5. Germline V gene sequence: CDR1 SNHLY, CDR2 FYNNEI. CDR3 amino acids: CASRVGTSGGKTQYF. The CDR3 DNA is TGTGCCAGCAGGGTAGGGACTAGCGGGGGGAAGACCCAGTACTTC.

This clone was seen a few times. The rearrangement uses TRBV11-2 and TRBJ1-6; no firm D call. CDR1 is SGHAT, CDR2 FQNNGV, per germline. V was shortened by 4 bases and J by 5 bases, with 12 bases between the two germline ends. CDR3 length equals 15 residues. The CDR3 sequence: CASSSSSFHNSPLHF. The CDR3 DNA reads as TGTGCCAGCAGCTCCTCCTCTTTCCATAATTCACCCCTCCACTTT.

The chain employs TRBV5-5 and TRBJ2-3; 9 bases align to TRBD1. CDR1 SGHKS and CDR2 YYEKEE come from the germline V gene (reference sequence). The junction had 6 bases not matched to a gene; V was cut back by 3 bases and J by 7 bases. The CDR3 spans 14 residues. DNA of the CDR3: TGTGCCAGCAGCTCTACAGGGGGCGTCAATACGCAGTATTTT. This encodes CASSSTGGVNTQYF.

This chain uses TRBV29-1 with TRBJ1-4, with D perhaps TRBD1 (6 bases). Per the germline V gene, CDR1 is SQVTM and CDR2 is ANQGSEA. V lost 3 bases and J lost 8, with 13 bases in between. The CDR3 contains 13 residues. The CDR3 coding sequence is TGCAGCGTTGAGCCAGGGGAAGGGGAAAAACTGTTTTTT. Protein sequence: CSVEPGEGEKLFF.

The J gene is TRBJ1-5, the V gene TRBV19; D is possibly TRBD1 (5 bases). Germline CDR1 LNHDA, CDR2 SQIVND (reference sequence). This CDR3 is built from 13 residues. The germline V and J ends were trimmed by 4 bases and 6 bases, with 10 bases remaining between them. The chain's CDR3 is CASSKQVFQPQHF. The CDR3 region has the DNA TGTGCCAGTAGTAAACAGGTTTTTCAGCCCCAGCATTTT.